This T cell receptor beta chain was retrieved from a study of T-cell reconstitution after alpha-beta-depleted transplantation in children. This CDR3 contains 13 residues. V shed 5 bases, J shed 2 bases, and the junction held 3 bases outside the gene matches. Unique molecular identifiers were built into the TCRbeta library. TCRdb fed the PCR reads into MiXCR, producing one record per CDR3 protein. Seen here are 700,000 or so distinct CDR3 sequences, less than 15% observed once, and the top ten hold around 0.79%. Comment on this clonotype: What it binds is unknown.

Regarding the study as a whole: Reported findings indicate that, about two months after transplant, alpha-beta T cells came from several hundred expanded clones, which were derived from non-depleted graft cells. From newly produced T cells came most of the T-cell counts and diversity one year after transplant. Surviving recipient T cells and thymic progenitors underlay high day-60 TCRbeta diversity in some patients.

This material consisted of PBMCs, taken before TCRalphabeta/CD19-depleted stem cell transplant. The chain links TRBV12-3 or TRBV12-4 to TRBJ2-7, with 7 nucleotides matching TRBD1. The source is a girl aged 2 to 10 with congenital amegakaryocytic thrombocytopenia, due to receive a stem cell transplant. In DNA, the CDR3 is TGTGCCAGCAGTCATGGGACAGCCTACGAGCAGTACTTC. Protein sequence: CASSHGTAYEQYF.